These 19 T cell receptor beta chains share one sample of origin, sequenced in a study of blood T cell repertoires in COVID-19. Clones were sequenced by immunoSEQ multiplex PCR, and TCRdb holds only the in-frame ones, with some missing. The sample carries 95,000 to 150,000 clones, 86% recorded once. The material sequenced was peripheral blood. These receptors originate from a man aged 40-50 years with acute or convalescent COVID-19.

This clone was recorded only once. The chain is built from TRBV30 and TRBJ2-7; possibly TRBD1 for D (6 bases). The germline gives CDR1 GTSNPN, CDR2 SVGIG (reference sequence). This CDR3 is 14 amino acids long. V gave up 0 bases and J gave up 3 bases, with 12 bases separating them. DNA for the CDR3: TGTGCCTGGAGTGTAGGCAGGGGAATCTACGAGCAGTACTTC. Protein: CAWSVGRGIYEQYF.

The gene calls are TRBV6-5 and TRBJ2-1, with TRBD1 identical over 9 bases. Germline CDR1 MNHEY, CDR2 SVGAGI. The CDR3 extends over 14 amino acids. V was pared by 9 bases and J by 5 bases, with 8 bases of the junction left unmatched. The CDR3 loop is CASSRDREHNEQFF. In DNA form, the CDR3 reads TGTGCCAGTTCCCGGGACAGGGAGCACAATGAGCAGTTCTTC.

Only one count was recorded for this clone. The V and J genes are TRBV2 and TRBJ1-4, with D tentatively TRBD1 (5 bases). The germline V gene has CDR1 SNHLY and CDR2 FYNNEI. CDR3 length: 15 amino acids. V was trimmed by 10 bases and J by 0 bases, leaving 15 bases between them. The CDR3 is CATGRSGATNEKLFF. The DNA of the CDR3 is TGTGCCACCGGTCGGTCGGGGGCAACTAATGAAAAACTGTTTTTT.

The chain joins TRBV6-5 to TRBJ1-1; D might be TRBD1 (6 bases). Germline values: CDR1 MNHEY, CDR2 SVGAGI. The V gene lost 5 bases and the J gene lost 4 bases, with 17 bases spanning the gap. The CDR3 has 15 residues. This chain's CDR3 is CASSPHMGAGTEAFF. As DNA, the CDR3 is TGTGCCAGCAGTCCCCATATGGGGGCTGGCACTGAAGCTTTCTTT.

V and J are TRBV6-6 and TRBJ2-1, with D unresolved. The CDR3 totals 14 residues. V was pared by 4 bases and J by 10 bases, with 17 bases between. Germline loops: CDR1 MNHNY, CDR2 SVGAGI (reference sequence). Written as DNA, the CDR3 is TGTGCCAGCAGTTCTGGCGGAGCCCCCTCGGAGCAGTTCTTC. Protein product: CASSSGGAPSEQFF.

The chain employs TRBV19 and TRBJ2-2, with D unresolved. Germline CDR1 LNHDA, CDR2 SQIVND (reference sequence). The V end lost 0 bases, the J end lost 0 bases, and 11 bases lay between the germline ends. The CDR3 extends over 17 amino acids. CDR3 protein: CASSIDVQPTNTGELFF. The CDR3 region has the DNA TGTGCCAGTAGTATAGATGTACAACCCACGAACACCGGGGAGCTGTTTTTT.

The CDR3 DNA reads TGTGCCACCGCCTCGCCGGGGACTGATGAGCAGTTCTTC. Translating gives CATASPGTDEQFF. V usage is TRBV24-1 and J usage is TRBJ2-1; D is possibly TRBD2 (6 bases). Germline V gene data show CDR1 as KGHDR and CDR2 as SFDVKD. The CDR3 sequence is 13 residues long. With 9 bases removed from V and 8 bases from J, the gap between germline ends came to 16 bases.

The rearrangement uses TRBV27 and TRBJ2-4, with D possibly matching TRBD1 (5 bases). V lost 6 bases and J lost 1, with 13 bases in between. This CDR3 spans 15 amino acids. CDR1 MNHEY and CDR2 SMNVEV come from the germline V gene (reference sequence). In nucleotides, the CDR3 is TGTGCCAGCAGCGAAAGGGGTACTGCCAAAAACATTCAGTACTTC. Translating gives CASSERGTAKNIQYF.

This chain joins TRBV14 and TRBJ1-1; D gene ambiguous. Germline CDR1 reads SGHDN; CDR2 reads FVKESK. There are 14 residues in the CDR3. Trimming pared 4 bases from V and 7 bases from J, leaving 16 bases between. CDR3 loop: CASSLTRRLGEAFF. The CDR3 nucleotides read TGTGCCAGCAGCCTGACACGGCGTCTGGGTGAAGCTTTCTTT.

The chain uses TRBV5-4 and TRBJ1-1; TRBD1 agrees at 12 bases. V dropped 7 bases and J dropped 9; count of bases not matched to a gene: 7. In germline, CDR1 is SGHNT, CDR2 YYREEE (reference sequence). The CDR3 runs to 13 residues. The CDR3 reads CASGGTGGWKAFF. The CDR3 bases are TGTGCCAGCGGAGGGACAGGGGGCTGGAAAGCTTTCTTT. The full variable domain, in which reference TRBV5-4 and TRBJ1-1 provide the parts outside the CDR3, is ETGVTQSPTHLIKTRGQQVTLRCSSQSGHNTVSWYQQALGQGPQFIFQYYREEENGRGNFPPRFSGLQFPNYSSELNVNALELDDSALYLCASGGTGGWKAFFGQGTRLTVV.

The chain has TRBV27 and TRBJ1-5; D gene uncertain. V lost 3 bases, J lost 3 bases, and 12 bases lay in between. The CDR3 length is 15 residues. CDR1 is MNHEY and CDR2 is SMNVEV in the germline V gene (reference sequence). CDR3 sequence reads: CASSFFQGDNQPQHF. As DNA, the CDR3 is TGTGCCAGCAGTTTCTTTCAAGGAGACAATCAGCCCCAGCATTTT.

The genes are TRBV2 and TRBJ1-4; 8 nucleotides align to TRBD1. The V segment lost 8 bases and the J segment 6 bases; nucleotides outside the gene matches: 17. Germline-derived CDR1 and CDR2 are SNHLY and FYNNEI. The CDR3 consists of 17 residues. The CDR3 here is CASEFGTGHFTDEKLFF. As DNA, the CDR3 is TGTGCCAGCGAGTTTGGGACAGGTCACTTTACGGATGAAAAACTGTTTTTT. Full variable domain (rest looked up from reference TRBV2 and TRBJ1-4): EPEVTQTPSHQVTQMGQEVILRCVPISNHLYFYWYRQILGQKVEFLVSFYNNEISEKSEIFDDQFSVERPDGSNFTLKIRSTKLEDSAMYFCASEFGTGHFTDEKLFFGSGTQLSVL.

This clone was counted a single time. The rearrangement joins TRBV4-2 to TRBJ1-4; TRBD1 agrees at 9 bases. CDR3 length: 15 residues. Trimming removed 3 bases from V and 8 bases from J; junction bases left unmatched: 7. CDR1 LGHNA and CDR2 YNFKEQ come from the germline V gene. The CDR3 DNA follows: TGTGCCAGCAGCCAGCCGGGACAGGGTGAAGAAAAACTGTTTTTT. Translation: CASSQPGQGEEKLFF.

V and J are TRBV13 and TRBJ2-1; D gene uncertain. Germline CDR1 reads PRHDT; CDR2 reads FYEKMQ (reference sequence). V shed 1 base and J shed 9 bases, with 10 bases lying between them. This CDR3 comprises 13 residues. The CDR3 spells CASSLVRSGEQFF. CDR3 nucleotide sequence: TGTGCCAGCAGCTTAGTACGATCAGGTGAGCAGTTCTTC.

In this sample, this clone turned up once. CDR3 nucleotides: TGTGCCAGCAGCCAAGGAGGGTCGAGCAATCAGCCCCAGCATTTT. Translating it yields CASSQGGSSNQPQHF. V gene TRBV3-1 (or the pseudogene TRBV3-2) combines with J gene TRBJ1-5; D remains ambiguous. There are 15 residues in the CDR3. The germline CDR1 and CDR2 sequences are LGHDT and YNNKEL (reference sequence). Trimming shortened V by 1 base and J by 1 base, and 8 bases separated the two germline ends.

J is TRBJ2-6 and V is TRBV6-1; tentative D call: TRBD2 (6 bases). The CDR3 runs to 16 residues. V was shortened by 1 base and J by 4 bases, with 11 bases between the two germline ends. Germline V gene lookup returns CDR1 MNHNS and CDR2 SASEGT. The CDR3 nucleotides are TGTGCCAGCAGTGAAGGGAGGGCTTGGGGGGCCAACGTCCTGACTTTC. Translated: CASSEGRAWGANVLTF.

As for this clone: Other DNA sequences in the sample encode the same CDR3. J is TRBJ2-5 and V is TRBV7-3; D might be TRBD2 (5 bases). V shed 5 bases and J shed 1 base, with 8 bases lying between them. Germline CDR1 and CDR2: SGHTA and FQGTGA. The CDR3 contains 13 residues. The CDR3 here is CASSPGSQETQYF. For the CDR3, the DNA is TGTGCCAGCAGCCCGGGATCCCAAGAGACCCAGTACTTC.

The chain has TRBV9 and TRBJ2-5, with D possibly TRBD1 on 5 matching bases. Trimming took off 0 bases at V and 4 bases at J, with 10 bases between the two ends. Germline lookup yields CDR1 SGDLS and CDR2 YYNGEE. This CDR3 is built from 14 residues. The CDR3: CASSVEGSAETQYF. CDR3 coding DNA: TGTGCCAGCAGCGTAGAGGGGTCAGCAGAGACCCAGTACTTC.

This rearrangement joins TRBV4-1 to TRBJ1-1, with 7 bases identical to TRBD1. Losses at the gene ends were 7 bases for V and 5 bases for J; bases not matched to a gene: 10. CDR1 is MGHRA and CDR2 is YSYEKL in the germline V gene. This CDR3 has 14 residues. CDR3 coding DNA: TGCGCCAGCACTTCTAGGGGGCCGAGGACTGAAGCTTTCTTT. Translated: CASTSRGPRTEAFF.